This T cell receptor beta chain was recovered during a study of identical twins. TCRdb recomputed calls from the 5' RACE reads with MiXCR, one row per CDR3 protein. The sample has just under 650,000 distinct CDR3 sequences, about 7.1% seen once; the top ten hold over 1.5%. Concerning this clonotype itself: Its antigen remains unknown.

General study findings and limits: Models came in too low on out-of-frame TCR alpha sharing in monozygotic twins. Zero-insertion analyses could be partly confounded by invariant MAIT and iNKT cells.

This CDR3 has 14 residues. The germline CDR1 and CDR2 sequences are LNHDA and SQIVND (reference sequence). V shed 5 bases and J shed 3 bases, with 10 bases lying between them. In addition, the sample was reused for a study of yellow fever vaccine responses in identical twins.

The rearrangement uses TRBV19 and TRBJ2-2; D call uncertain. Sequencing input: PBMCs. This TCR was sampled from a young woman in good health. In nucleotides, the CDR3 is TGTGCCAGTAGTTGGGGTATGGACACCGGGGAGCTGTTTTTT. As protein: CASSWGMDTGELFF.